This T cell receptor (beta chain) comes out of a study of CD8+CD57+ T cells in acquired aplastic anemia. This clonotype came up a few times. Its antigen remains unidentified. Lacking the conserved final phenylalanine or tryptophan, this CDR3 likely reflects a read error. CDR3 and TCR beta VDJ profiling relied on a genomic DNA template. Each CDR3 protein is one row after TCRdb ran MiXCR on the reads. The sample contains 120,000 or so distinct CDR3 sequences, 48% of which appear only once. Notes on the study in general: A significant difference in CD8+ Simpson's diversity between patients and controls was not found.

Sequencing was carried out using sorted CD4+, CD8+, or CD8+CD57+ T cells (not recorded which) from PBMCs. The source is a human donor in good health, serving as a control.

The chain's CDR3 is CASSETGETEAFL. CDR3 DNA sequence: TGTGCCAGCAGTGAAACAGGGGAAACTGAAGCTTTCCTT. This sequence joins TRBV6-1 and TRBJ1-1; TRBD1 aligns across 7 bases. This CDR3 comprises 13 residues. Germline CDR1 and CDR2: MNHNS and SASEGT. V dropped 2 bases and J dropped 5; count of bases not matched to a gene: 2.